What follows is one T cell receptor beta chain and its context. What antigen it recognizes has not been identified. Within one base of it there is no much larger clone, and no base qualities were kept. Library construction relied on the immunoSEQ multiplex PCR assay. Processing in the source paper ran as follows. To diagnose cytomegalovirus status from the catalog of TCR beta chain sequences, a statistical classification framework was built. TCRdb holds this immuneACCESS table with in-frame rearrangements only. Some clones are missing; in checked studies, unresolved V genes explain under half, and the rest has no known cause. D and trimming were read from the DNA, whereas the V and J calls and clone size are those reported in that table. The sample has 250,000 to 300,000 clones on record, around 87% of them singletons. The biggest ten clones account for less than 0.4% of the sample. The data belong to a study of cytomegalovirus exposure and HLA in healthy donors (dated by TCRdb to 2016 to 2017). In terms of the full investigation: According to a later analysis, one platform produced both the roughly 110 validation repertoires and the roughly 640 repertoires of the first cohort. The study aimed to test whether cataloging public T cell receptors could reveal signatures of past pathogen exposure. Along with the approximately 670-subject first cohort, a separate validation cohort of over a hundred different subjects was used. To predict cytomegalovirus infection status, the study brought together high-throughput TCR immunosequencing, statistical association of individual TCRs with disease status, and machine learning. Overall study outcomes, separate from this receptor: In both the original and validation cohorts, the classifier was reported to diagnose cytomegalovirus status with high specificity and sensitivity. While some public TCRs were present in many individuals, most TCR sequences turned up only very rarely across donors. The authors suggested that the approach could potentially be generalized to other disease states and immunological phenotypes. A later analysis had no HLA typing for the validation cohort, so co-occurrence there was scored across all 110 or so repertoires. The study gave a list of about 160 TCR beta chains associated with cytomegalovirus. Of the cluster scores, around 95% were above 0 in a later analysis, which found that TCRs clustered in the first cohort also tended to co-occur in the 120 validation repertoires. Three of the identified cytomegalovirus-associated TCR beta chains were confirmed in vitro to be specific for cytomegalovirus antigens.

The donors were included in the validation cohort of 90 to 150 subjects, a group kept apart from the roughly 670-subject first cohort. The CDR3 goes from the cysteine to the phenylalanine over 13 residues. The kept DNA is CDR3 alone, 39 bases in frame from the first base. The germline V gene sets CDR1 to SGHVS and CDR2 to FQNEAQ. Trimmed from V: 2 bases; trimmed from J: 9 bases; junction bases lacking a gene match: 5. The receptor was derived from a woman aged 18 to 35 in good health and CMV-seronegative. The rearrangement joined TRBV7-8 to TRBJ2-5; TRBD2 matches 8 bases in the middle. The sample consisted of PBMCs. The DNA sequence is TGTGCCAGCAGCTTACCGGCTAGCGGGCCCCAGTACTTC. Translated, this is CASSLPASGPQYF.